Each of the 30 T cell receptor beta chains below was sequenced from the same sample in a study of cytomegalovirus exposure and HLA in healthy donors (dated by TCRdb to 2015 to 2018). The protocol used for the library was the immunoSEQ multiplex PCR assay. A mixture of 60 forward primers for TCR Vbeta segments and 13 reverse primers for TCR Jbeta segments was used in the multiplex PCR. As stored in TCRdb, this immuneACCESS dataset retains in-frame rearrangements with V and J assigned. A fraction of the clones does not appear; measured against another copy, unresolved V genes explain less than half of the discrepancy, and the remainder lacks a known reason. The sample table contains about 220,000 clones; only one count was recorded for 65% to 85% of them. The ten largest clones add up to roughly 0.71% of the sample. Input material: PBMCs. These receptor sequences come from a boy aged 2-15 years in good health and CMV-seronegative.

The chain is built from TRBV5-6 and TRBJ2-1, with D tentatively TRBD2 (5 bases). Germline-derived CDR1 and CDR2 are SGHDT and YYEEEE. The V and J ends lost 0 bases and 5 bases respectively, with 6 bases between them. This CDR3 region has 13 residues. The CDR3 sequence is CASSLVGDNEQFF. CDR3 bases: TGTGCCAGCAGCTTGGTGGGAGACAATGAGCAGTTCTTC.

This sequence joins TRBV19 and TRBJ2-3; 9 bases match TRBD2. This CDR3 is built from 18 residues. V lost 8 bases and J lost 5; bases outside the gene matches: 20. Germline CDR1 LNHDA, CDR2 SQIVND (reference sequence). CDR3 in DNA: TGTGCCAGTTCAGTATTCGGGCCGACTAGCGGAAAGGTAGATACGCAGTATTTT. Protein: CASSVFGPTSGKVDTQYF. Drawing the rest from reference TRBV19 and TRBJ2-3, the complete variable domain is DGGITQSPKYLFRKEGQNVTLSCEQNLNHDAMYWYRQDPGQGLRLIYYSQIVNDFQKGDIAEGYSVSREKKESFPLTVTSAQKNPTAFYLCASSVFGPTSGKVDTQYFGPGTRLTVL.

This chain connects TRBV10-2 to TRBJ1-6, with 10 bases aligning to TRBD1. Germline CDR1 WSHSY, CDR2 SAAADI. CDR3 size: 16 residues. The junction had 7 bases not matched to a gene; V was cut back by 5 bases and J by 6 bases. The CDR3 DNA follows: TGCGCCAGCAGTCGGGACAGGGGCGACCCTAATTCACCCCTCCACTTT. Its protein product is CASSRDRGDPNSPLHF.

The chain links TRBV6-6 to TRBJ1-3; no reliable D call. The ends were cut back, 7 bases at V and 1 base at J, with 11 bases in the middle. The germline CDR1 and CDR2 sequences are MNHNY and SVGAGI (reference sequence). The CDR3 extends over 14 amino acids. The DNA of the CDR3 is TGTGCCAGCACAGAAGTATATTCTGGAAACACCATATATTTT. This translates into CASTEVYSGNTIYF.

CDR3 DNA sequence: TGCGCCAGCAGCCTCGGACTAGCGGGACGCGAGCAGTACTTC. It specifies CASSLGLAGREQYF. The chain employs TRBV5-1 and TRBJ2-7; 12 nucleotides match TRBD2. The germline gives CDR1 SGHRS, CDR2 YFSETQ. This CDR3 contains 14 residues. V was clipped by 4 bases and J by 6 bases; unmatched bases: 5. Together with reference TRBV5-1 and TRBJ2-7, the CDR3 gives the full variable domain: KAGVTQTPRYLIKTRGQQVTLSCSPISGHRSVSWYQQTPGQGLQFLFEYFSETQRNKGNFPGRFSGRQFSNSRSEMNVSTLELGDSALYLCASSLGLAGREQYFGPGTRLTVT.

The rearrangement joins TRBV5-1 to TRBJ2-6; a weak D match, TRBD1 (5 bases). This CDR3 region has 18 residues. Per germline, CDR1 SGHRS and CDR2 YFSETQ. Trimming removed 1 base at V and 0 bases at J, with 14 bases between. CDR3 in DNA: TGCGCCAGCAGCTTGTTACCCCGACAGTTCTCTGGGGCCAACGTCCTGACTTTC. Its translation is CASSLLPRQFSGANVLTF.

This clone was detected only a few times. The chain joins TRBV5-4 to TRBJ1-1; D possibly corresponds to TRBD1 (6 bases). The CDR3 is 13 amino acids. The V end was cut by 0 bases, the J end by 3 bases, with 6 bases between. The germline V gene has CDR1 SGHNT and CDR2 YYREEE (reference sequence). CDR3 nucleotide sequence: TGTGCCAGCAGCTTGGCAGGGGACACTGAAGCTTTCTTT. Residues: CASSLAGDTEAFF.

J is TRBJ2-3 and V is TRBV14, with 13 bases aligning to TRBD2. The CDR3 runs to 20 residues. Trimming cost V 3 bases and J 4 bases; bases outside gene matches: 16. Germline-derived CDR1 and CDR2 are SGHDN and FVKESK. The CDR3 DNA follows: TGTGCCAGCAGCCAGTCTCCAGGACTAGCGGGAGAGGTGGCAGCAGATACGCAGTATTTT. Its protein is CASSQSPGLAGEVAADTQYF. The full variable domain, with the rest looked up from reference TRBV14 and TRBJ2-3, is EAGVTQFPSHSVIEKGQTVTLRCDPISGHDNLYWYRRVMGKEIKFLLHFVKESKQDESGMPNNRFLAERTGGTYSTLKVQPAELEDSGVYFCASSQSPGLAGEVAADTQYFGPGTRLTVL.

This clone was recorded a few times. V gene TRBV30 combines with J gene TRBJ2-5; unclear D gene. The length of the CDR3 is 11 residues. V was shortened by 1 base and J by 7 bases, with 7 bases between the two germline ends. CDR1 and CDR2 from the germline V gene are GTSNPN and SVGIG (reference sequence). The CDR3 nucleotides are TGTGCCTGGAGTGCCCGCGGGACCCAGTACTTC. It translates to CAWSARGTQYF.

V gene TRBV27 combines with J gene TRBJ2-5; tentative D call: TRBD2 (5 bases). The end of the DNA fits TRBJ2-7 better, so the J call may be wrong. The CDR3 is 15 amino acids. Germline CDR1 is MNHEY and CDR2 is SMNVEV (reference sequence). In nucleotides, the CDR3 is TGTGCCAGCAGTTCCCGAGGGTCCCGACCCTACGAGCAGTACTTC. Protein: CASSSRGSRPYEQYF.

The chain is built from TRBV7-6 and TRBJ2-2, with 7 bases matching TRBD2. The J segment lost 6 bases and the V segment lost 3 bases, leaving 1 base of the junction unmatched. The germline gives CDR1 SGHVS, CDR2 FNYEAQ. This CDR3 comprises 13 residues. The CDR3 protein is CASSLGGAGELFF. The CDR3 DNA follows: TGTGCCAGCAGCTTGGGGGGGGCCGGGGAGCTGTTTTTT.

This clone has just a few counts. The rearrangement joins TRBV27 to TRBJ1-1; no firm D call. Trimming stripped 0 bases from V and 7 bases from J, with 9 bases between. The V gene's germline CDR1 is MNHEY and CDR2 SMNVEV (reference sequence). The CDR3 is made up of 13 amino acids. In nucleotides, the CDR3 is TGTGCCAGCAGTTTATCGAATAGTTATGAAGCTTTCTTT. Its translation: CASSLSNSYEAFF.

This chain links TRBV30 with TRBJ2-3; 9 nucleotides align to TRBD2. Trimming at V came to 2 bases and at J to 1 base, leaving 7 bases not matched to a gene. The CDR3 length is 16 residues. Per germline, CDR1 GTSNPN and CDR2 SVGIG (reference sequence). CDR3 protein: CAWSLLAGAGTDTQYF. The CDR3 DNA is TGTGCCTGGAGTCTCTTAGCGGGGGCGGGCACAGATACGCAGTATTTT.

The V call is TRBV19, the J call TRBJ2-4, with D uncertain. V lost 3 bases and J 0 bases, leaving 9 bases between the germline ends. This CDR3 has 15 residues. Per the germline V gene, CDR1 is LNHDA and CDR2 is SQIVND (reference sequence). The CDR3 bases are TGTGCCAGTAGTATGCGAAACCTAGCCAAAAACATTCAGTACTTC. Protein: CASSMRNLAKNIQYF.

The CDR3 loop is CAWSPQGQGVPYEQYF. In nucleotides, the CDR3 is TGTGCCTGGAGTCCCCAAGGACAGGGAGTTCCCTACGAGCAGTACTTC. The V call is TRBV30, the J call TRBJ2-7; 8 bases map to TRBD1. The germline V gene encodes CDR1 GTSNPN and CDR2 SVGIG (reference sequence). The CDR3 covers 16 residues. J was trimmed by 2 bases and V by 2 bases; bases with no gene match: 11. The full variable domain, in which reference TRBV30 and TRBJ2-7 provide the parts outside the CDR3, is SQTIHQWPATLVQPVGSPLSLECTVEGTSNPNLYWYRQAAGRGLQLLFYSVGIGQISSEVPQNLSASRPQDRQFILSSKKLLLSDSGFYLCAWSPQGQGVPYEQYFGPGTRLTVT.

V usage is TRBV5-1 and J usage is TRBJ2-7; 7 nucleotides match TRBD1. The junction had 0 bases not matched to a gene; V was cut back by 0 bases and J by 6 bases. Germline assignment: CDR1 SGHRS and CDR2 YFSETQ. There are 12 residues in the CDR3. In nucleotides, the CDR3 is TGCGCCAGCAGCTTGGCAGGGGGCGAGCAGTACTTC. This gives the protein CASSLAGGEQYF.

The gene calls are TRBV18 and TRBJ2-7, with 9 bases aligning to TRBD1. CDR3 length equals 17 residues. Unmatched junction bases numbered 7, after V lost 1 base and J lost 0 bases. CDR1 is KGHSH and CDR2 is LQKENI in the germline V gene. CDR3 residues: CASSPHQGQGTSYEQYF. The CDR3 DNA follows: TGTGCCAGCTCACCACATCAAGGACAGGGGACCTCCTACGAGCAGTACTTC. The whole variable domain, remainder taken from reference TRBV18 and TRBJ2-7, is NAGVMQNPRHLVRRRGQEARLRCSPMKGHSHVYWYRQLPEEGLKFMVYLQKENIIDESGMPKERFSAEFPKEGPSILRIQQVVRGDSAAYFCASSPHQGQGTSYEQYFGPGTRLTVT.

The V gene is TRBV18, the J gene TRBJ1-2; 10 bases map to TRBD1. The CDR3 spans 14 residues. CDR1 is KGHSH and CDR2 is LQKENI in the germline V gene. The V and J ends lost 3 bases and 5 bases, in that order; junction bases with no gene match: 3. The CDR3 sequence is CASSPMDRGYGYTF. The DNA of the CDR3 is TGTGCCAGCTCACCGATGGACAGGGGGTATGGCTACACCTTC.

This sequence joins TRBV10-3 and TRBJ2-5; no firm D call. Germline CDR1 and CDR2: ENHRY and SYGVKD. The CDR3 extends over 13 amino acids. Trimming cost V 7 bases and J 3 bases, with 12 bases left between them. CDR3 sequence (DNA): TGTGCCATCAACTCGGTGCAAGAAGAGACCCAGTACTTC. Translated, it gives CAINSVQEETQYF.

The chain couples TRBV19 to TRBJ2-2, with 7 bases aligning to TRBD1. This CDR3 comprises 16 residues. Germline V gene lookup returns CDR1 LNHDA and CDR2 SQIVND (reference sequence). V was clipped by 5 bases and J by 3 bases; unmatched bases: 9. CDR3: CASSVYRGSHTGELFF. CDR3 bases: TGTGCCAGTAGTGTCTACAGGGGAAGTCACACCGGGGAGCTGTTTTTT.

The gene calls are TRBV14 and TRBJ2-7, with 9 bases identical to TRBD2. Trimming took 0 bases from V and 4 from J; bases not matched to a gene: 4. Germline-derived CDR1 and CDR2 are SGHDN and FVKESK. This CDR3 has 15 amino acids. CDR3 region: CASSQEGLAWYEQYF. Written as DNA, the CDR3 is TGTGCCAGCAGCCAAGAAGGACTAGCGTGGTACGAGCAGTACTTC.

The gene calls are TRBV11-2 and TRBJ2-1; 12 bases map to TRBD2. In germline, CDR1 is SGHAT, CDR2 FQNNGV. V lost 5 bases, J lost 3 bases, and 5 bases stayed unmatched. CDR3 size: 16 residues. The CDR3 reads CASSPWTSGNYNEQFF. The CDR3 DNA sequence: TGTGCCAGCAGCCCGTGGACTAGCGGGAACTACAATGAGCAGTTCTTC.

V and J are TRBV4-2 and TRBJ2-7; TRBD2 might be the D (5 bases). CDR1 LGHNA and CDR2 YNFKEQ come from the germline V gene. Trimming removed 2 bases from V and 0 bases from J, with 14 bases in between. There are 16 residues in the CDR3. CDR3 DNA: TGTGCCAGCAGCCAACCTAGGACTTCCCCCTCCTACGAGCAGTACTTC. This translates into CASSQPRTSPSYEQYF.

The gene calls are TRBV18 and TRBJ1-1; D not resolved. The CDR3 length is 15 residues. With 0 bases removed from V and 0 bases from J, the gap between germline ends came to 8 bases. The germline V gene has CDR1 KGHSH and CDR2 LQKENI. CDR3 nucleotides: TGTGCCAGCTCACCACCGGCAGGCCTGAACACTGAAGCTTTCTTT. Translating it yields CASSPPAGLNTEAFF. Complete variable domain (other parts from reference TRBV18 and TRBJ1-1): NAGVMQNPRHLVRRRGQEARLRCSPMKGHSHVYWYRQLPEEGLKFMVYLQKENIIDESGMPKERFSAEFPKEGPSILRIQQVVRGDSAAYFCASSPPAGLNTEAFFGQGTRLTVV.

The gene calls are TRBV19 and TRBJ2-5; 8 bases are a match to TRBD2. The CDR3 loop spans 14 amino acids. V was clipped by 7 bases and J by 9 bases; unmatched bases: 13. Germline assignment: CDR1 LNHDA and CDR2 SQIVND (reference sequence). The CDR3 region has the DNA TGTGCCAGTAATCCCTGGGGCGGGGGGATGCCCCAGTACTTC. Its translation is CASNPWGGGMPQYF.

The rearrangement links TRBV10-2 to TRBJ1-2; D uncertain. V was clipped by 3 bases and J by 5 bases, with 22 bases between them. This CDR3 is built from 17 residues. The germline gives CDR1 WSHSY, CDR2 SAAADI. CDR3 amino acids: CASSDGWREESPYGYTF. In nucleotides, the CDR3 is TGCGCCAGCAGTGACGGATGGAGGGAGGAGTCGCCTTATGGCTACACCTTC.

The V call is TRBV6-5, the J call TRBJ2-7; 10 bases are a match to TRBD2. The CDR3 consists of 14 residues. After removal of 6 bases from V and 4 bases from J, the junction contained 6 bases not matched to a gene. CDR1 is MNHEY and CDR2 is SVGAGI in the germline V gene. DNA for the CDR3: TGTGCCAGCAGCGCTAGCGGGGGAGTATACGAGCAGTACTTC. It encodes CASSASGGVYEQYF.

The chain recombines TRBV5-6 with TRBJ2-5, with D unresolved. The CDR3 is 12 amino acids. The germline V and J ends were trimmed by 3 bases and 5 bases, with 8 bases remaining between them. The germline V gene has CDR1 SGHDT and CDR2 YYEEEE. The CDR3 loop is CASSSSRETQYF. The CDR3 DNA reads TGTGCCAGCAGCTCCTCACGGGAGACCCAGTACTTC. The entire variable domain, with the rest obtained from reference TRBV5-6 and TRBJ2-5, is as follows: DAGVTQSPTHLIKTRGQQVTLRCSPKSGHDTVSWYQQALGQGPQFIFQYYEEEERQRGNFPDRFSGHQFPNYSSELNVNALLLGDSALYLCASSSSRETQYFGPGTRLLVL.

CDR3 region: CASSLVGGKDYEQYF. DNA of the CDR3: TGTGCCAGCAGCTTGGTTGGCGGGAAGGACTACGAGCAGTACTTC. The chain links TRBV7-8 to TRBJ2-7; tentatively, D is TRBD2 (6 bases). CDR1 and CDR2 from the germline V gene are SGHVS and FQNEAQ. The CDR3 totals 15 residues. Trimming cost V 3 bases and J 3 bases, with 15 bases left between them.

The chain recombines TRBV6-1 with TRBJ2-1; TRBD2 matches 9 bases. Germline trimming cut 5 bases from V and 15 bases from J; bases unmatched to any gene: 8. The CDR3 runs to 12 residues. Germline CDR1 and CDR2: MNHNS and SASEGT. In nucleotides, the CDR3 is TGTGCCAGCAGTTCTTGGACTAGCGAGGGGTTCTTC. Translated, it gives CASSSWTSEGFF.